Listed below are T cell receptor beta chains from one sample, sequenced in a study of blood T cells in healthy people across ages. TCRdb redid the calling of the 5' RACE reads with MiXCR, one entry per CDR3 protein. The table lists about 930,000 distinct CDR3 sequences, roughly 28% of them singletons. This same sample was also taken into another study, of T cells of mothers and their children.

Sequenced input: blood. Every receptor here comes from a woman in her thirties or forties in good health. Each CDR3 is given with its conserved first and last residue. D genes are given only for firm matches. Rows give clone size only sometimes, using once, few, many, or a class for an expanded clone.

len,abundance,v_gene,d_gene,j_gene,CDR3nt,CDR3aa
18,-,TRBV4-3,TRBD1,TRBJ1-3,TGCGCCAGCAGCCAAGATAGCACAGGGGGTTTAGCTGGAAACACCATATATTTT,CASSQDSTGGLAGNTIYF
11,few,TRBV30,-,TRBJ2-1,TGTGCCTGGAGGGGCCTGGTGGAGCAGTTCTTC,CAWRGLVEQFF
16,few,TRBV6-6,TRBD1,TRBJ1-1,TGTGCCAGCAGTTACTCGGGACAGCCTGGAAACACTGAAGCTTTCTTT,CASSYSGQPGNTEAFF
16,-,TRBV4-1,TRBD2,TRBJ2-1,TGCGCCAGCAGCCCAAGGACTAGTGAGTCTTACAATGAGCAGTTCTTC,CASSPRTSESYNEQFF
15,many,TRBV7-8,TRBD1,TRBJ1-2,TGTGCCAGCAGCCATCCCGGACAGGCTTCCTATGGCTACACCTTC,CASSHPGQASYGYTF
15,few,TRBV20-1,-,TRBJ1-4,TGCAGTGCTAGAGATCCGGGGGCGCGGAATGAAAAACTGTTTTTT,CSARDPGARNEKLFF
16,many,TRBV24-1,TRBD1,TRBJ2-1,TGTGCCACCAGTGATGATCAGGGGGCTAACTACAATGAGCAGTTCTTC,CATSDDQGANYNEQFF
15,few,TRBV5-4,-,TRBJ2-1,TGTGCCAGCAGCTTGGGCGCGGCTGACCTGAATGAGCAGTTCTTC,CASSLGAADLNEQFF
13,-,TRBV9,TRBD2,TRBJ2-1,TGTGCCAGCAGCGCGACTAGCGGGGGTGAGCAGTTCTTC,CASSATSGGEQFF
15,many,TRBV6-1,-,TRBJ2-3,TGTGCCAGCAGTGGTCCCGCGGGGTATCCAGATACGCAGTATTTT,CASSGPAGYPDTQYF
15,once,TRBV20-1,TRBD1,TRBJ2-3,TGCAGTGCCGCCTCTGGGACAGAATTCACAGATACGCAGTATTTT,CSAASGTEFTDTQYF
15,many,TRBV10-3,-,TRBJ2-7,TGTGCCATCAGTGACACAAATCAGGCCTCCTACGAGCAGTACTTC,CAISDTNQASYEQYF
17,-,TRBV12-3/TRBV12-4,-,TRBJ1-5,TGTGCCGGCAGTTTAGCGCTAAGGGTAAATAGCAATCAGCCCCAGCATTTT,CAGSLALRVNSNQPQHF
16,-,TRBV7-2,TRBD2,TRBJ2-5,TGTGCCAGCAGCTTAGTGGCGGGGGATACAAGAGAGACCCAGTACTTC,CASSLVAGDTRETQYF
14,few,TRBV9,-,TRBJ1-2,TGTGCCAGCCACCGGGGGGCAGGGACCCATGGCTACACCTTC,CASHRGAGTHGYTF
14,few,TRBV20-1,-,TRBJ2-5,TGCAGTGGGAAGCGAATAGAATCCCAAGAGACCCAGTACTTC,CSGKRIESQETQYF
15,few,TRBV4-1,-,TRBJ1-5,TGCGCCAGCAGCCAATCCGGACGGGAATATCAGCCCCAGCATTTT,CASSQSGREYQPQHF
12,-,TRBV4-2,-,TRBJ1-1,TGTGCCAGCAGCGAACAGGGTAATGAAGCTTTCTTT,CASSEQGNEAFF
17,-,TRBV7-8,-,TRBJ2-1,TGTGCCAGCAGCCCCAAGGGGGTTGACAGGTCCTACAATGAGCAGTTCTTC,CASSPKGVDRSYNEQFF
14,-,TRBV20-1,TRBD1,TRBJ2-6,TGCAGTGCTTCGACAGGGACTGGGGCCAACGTCCTGACTTTC,CSASTGTGANVLTF
17,few,TRBV13,TRBD2,TRBJ2-1,TGTGCCAGCAGCCAGGGTACCCTAGCGGGGGGGCCTCATGAGCAGTTCTTC,CASSQGTLAGGPHEQFF
15,few,TRBV15,-,TRBJ1-2,TGTGCCACCAGCAGAGATAAAGGGGTGGCCGGGGGATACACCTTC,CATSRDKGVAGGYTF
16,-,TRBV7-8,-,TRBJ1-1,TGTGCCAGCAGCTTAGGGATAGGACCCGGGAACACTGAGGCTTTCTTT,CASSLGIGPGNTEAFF
14,many,TRBV12-3/TRBV12-4,-,TRBJ2-1,TGTGCCAGCAGTTTGTCAGGAACCCACAATGAGCAGTTCTTC,CASSLSGTHNEQFF
15,few,TRBV5-1,-,TRBJ1-2,TGCGCCAGCAGCCTCTCCCCTCAAGCTAACTATGGCTACACCTTC,CASSLSPQANYGYTF
14,-,TRBV6-6,-,TRBJ2-5,TGTGCCAGCAGTTACTTAGGGGTTCAAGAGACCCAGTACTTC,CASSYLGVQETQYF
15,-,TRBV12-3/TRBV12-4,-,TRBJ2-1,TGTGCCAGCAGTAAGGGACCGGGCCATACATATGAGCAGTTCTTC,CASSKGPGHTYEQFF
16,once,TRBV18,TRBD1,TRBJ2-1,TGTGCCAGCTCACCACCAGAGACAGGGTCCTACAATGAGCAGTTCTTC,CASSPPETGSYNEQFF